This T cell receptor beta chain was identified in a study of blood T cell repertoires in COVID-19. On the study more broadly: COVID-19 samples collected from the United States, Italy and Spain covered acute and convalescent phases.

Measured with immunoSEQ multiplex PCR; TCRdb has only the in-frame clones, and not every one. The profile shows over 250,000 clones, about 88% of them singletons. Categorization into cohorts depended on clinical history that participants reported. The receptor was isolated from a woman aged 55-69 years in a cohort exposed to, infected with or recovered from COVID-19 (not recorded which). Source material: PBMCs or T cells enriched from blood (not recorded which).

CDR3 nucleotide sequence: TGTGCCAGCAGCGCCGGGACAGGGCGAACTAACTATGGCTACACCTTC. Its translation: CASSAGTGRTNYGYTF. The chain uses TRBV9 and TRBJ1-2; TRBD1 aligns across 9 bases. The CDR3 has 16 residues. The germline CDR1 and CDR2 sequences are SGDLS and YYNGEE. V gave up 3 bases and J gave up 0 bases; unmatched junction bases: 6. The full variable domain, with the rest looked up from reference TRBV9 and TRBJ1-2, is DSGVTQTPKHLITATGQRVTLRCSPRSGDLSVYWYQQSLDQGLQFLIQYYNGEERAKGNILERFSAQQFPDLHSELNLSSLELGDSALYFCASSAGTGRTNYGYTFGSGTRLTVV.